One and the same sample provided the 15 T cell receptor beta chains below, sequenced in a study of blood T cell repertoires in COVID-19. Measured with immunoSEQ multiplex PCR; TCRdb has only the in-frame clones, and not every one. The sample has a few hundred thousand clones, approximately 86% seen once. The source material was peripheral blood. The receptors come from an elderly man with acute or convalescent COVID-19.

In this sample, this clone turned up once. This chain uses TRBV7-3 with TRBJ2-5, with 9 nucleotides matching TRBD1. Germline assignment: CDR1 SGHTA and CDR2 FQGTGA. The CDR3 is made up of 13 amino acids. With V trimmed by 5 bases and J by 4 bases, 2 bases remained unmatched. This CDR3 reads CASSADRGETQYF. The CDR3 nucleotides are TGTGCCAGCAGCGCGGACAGGGGAGAGACCCAGTACTTC.

In this sample, this clone turned up once. CDR3 region: CASNISYNSPLHF. Here the CDR3 DNA reads TGCGCCAGCAACATCTCCTATAATTCACCCCTCCACTTT. V and J are TRBV5-1 and TRBJ1-6; D uncertain. V dropped 6 bases and J dropped 0 bases, with 4 bases sitting between them. Germline V gives CDR1 SGHRS, CDR2 YFSETQ. This CDR3 contains 13 residues.

The gene calls are TRBV27 and TRBJ1-4, with 9 positions matching TRBD1. The CDR3 sequence is 14 residues long. Germline CDR1 reads MNHEY; CDR2 reads SMNVEV (reference sequence). Trimming cost V 5 bases and J 6 bases; bases outside gene matches: 4. Here the CDR3 DNA reads TGTGCCAGCAGTCCGGGACAGGGCCATGAAAAACTGTTTTTT. Its protein product is CASSPGQGHEKLFF.

The chain uses TRBV3-1 (or the pseudogene TRBV3-2) and TRBJ2-1; 11 nucleotides match TRBD2. CDR1 is LGHDT and CDR2 is YNNKEL in the germline V gene (reference sequence). Trimming at V came to 4 bases and at J to 4 bases, leaving 12 bases not matched to a gene. This CDR3 contains 18 residues. CDR3 DNA: TGTGCCAGCAGCCCGTCTGGCACTAGCGGGGGCGTGTACAATGAGCAGTTCTTC. This encodes CASSPSGTSGGVYNEQFF.

The chain uses TRBV4-2 and TRBJ1-5; 10 bases align to TRBD1. V gave up 5 bases and J gave up 4 bases; unmatched junction bases: 2. Germline CDR1 reads LGHNA; CDR2 reads YNFKEQ. This CDR3 is 14 amino acids long. CDR3 sequence: CASSRGQGNQPQHF. CDR3 bases: TGTGCCAGCAGCAGGGGACAGGGGAATCAGCCCCAGCATTTT.

V usage is TRBV3-1 (or the pseudogene TRBV3-2) and J usage is TRBJ2-1; no reliable D call. Germline V CDR1 and CDR2: LGHDT, YNNKEL (reference sequence). The CDR3 runs 14 residues. Trimming removed 0 bases at V and 5 bases at J, with 8 bases between. CDR3 in amino acids: CASSQEVADNEQFF. In nucleotides, the CDR3 is TGTGCCAGCAGCCAAGAGGTTGCGGACAATGAGCAGTTCTTC.

This sequence joins TRBV6-5 and TRBJ1-5, with 9 bases lining up with TRBD1. V was pared by 5 bases and J by 4 bases, with 6 bases of the junction left unmatched. This CDR3 spans 15 amino acids. Germline CDR1 is MNHEY and CDR2 is SVGAGI. CDR3 in DNA: TGTGCCAGCAGTACAGACAGGGGGGAAAATCAGCCCCAGCATTTT. Protein product: CASSTDRGENQPQHF.

J is TRBJ1-1 and V is TRBV5-1; D not resolved. Germline V gene lookup returns CDR1 SGHRS and CDR2 YFSETQ. Trimming removed 4 bases at V and 1 base at J, with 20 bases between. The CDR3 covers 17 residues. CDR3 nucleotides: TGCGCCAGCAGCCCGGGAGGGATTTTTAGGGCGAACACTGAAGCTTTCTTT. It encodes CASSPGGIFRANTEAFF.

The rearrangement joins TRBV4-3 to TRBJ1-6; D is uncertain. V was shortened by 0 bases and J by 6 bases, with 9 bases between the two germline ends. Germline CDR1 is LGHNA and CDR2 is YSLEER. The CDR3 spans 15 residues. In nucleotides, the CDR3 is TGCGCCAGCAGCCAAGATGGGCGTAGTAATTCACCCCTCCACTTT. Amino acids: CASSQDGRSNSPLHF.

The rearrangement uses TRBV6-2 or TRBV6-3 and TRBJ2-4, with D unresolved. Per germline, CDR1 MNHEY and CDR2 SVGEGT. V was pared by 6 bases and J by 7 bases, with 7 bases between. This CDR3 is built from 11 residues. The CDR3, as DNA: TGTGCCAGCAGCGATCGGAACATTCAGTACTTC. Protein product: CASSDRNIQYF.

This clone was observed a few times. The V gene is TRBV6-5, the J gene TRBJ2-7, with TRBD1 matching 8 bases. The V gene end was trimmed by 10 bases and the J gene end by 2 bases; junction bases not matched to a gene: 7. Germline assignment: CDR1 MNHEY and CDR2 SVGAGI. This CDR3 is built from 13 residues. The CDR3 DNA reads as TGTGCCACCACTCCGGGACAGGCCTACGAGCAGTACTTC. This codes for CATTPGQAYEQYF.

The rearrangement joins TRBV7-2 to TRBJ2-1, with TRBD2 matching over 14 bases. Germline loops: CDR1 SGHTA, CDR2 FQGNSA. V gave up 5 bases and J gave up 4 bases; unmatched junction bases: 4. The CDR3 has 16 residues. Here the CDR3 DNA reads TGTGCCAGCAGCAAGACTAGCGGGGGGGGTTACAATGAGCAGTTCTTC. It specifies CASSKTSGGGYNEQFF.

The genes are TRBV18 and TRBJ1-4, with D perhaps matching TRBD1 (6 bases). Trimming left V 3 bases short and J 8 bases short, with 16 bases between. There are 15 residues in the CDR3. Germline V gene sequence: CDR1 KGHSH, CDR2 LQKENI. As DNA, the CDR3 is TGTGCCAGCTCACCCTCAGGGGAACGATCGGAAAAACTGTTTTTT. Translation: CASSPSGERSEKLFF.

In this sample, this clone turned up once. The genes are TRBV28 and TRBJ1-5, with D maybe TRBD1 (6 bases). Per the germline V gene, CDR1 is MDHEN and CDR2 is SYDVKM. The V end was cut by 7 bases, the J end by 5 bases, with 18 bases between. The CDR3 has 15 amino acids. CDR3 nucleotides: TGTGCCAGCATACCTACACAGGGTGGCGATCAGCCCCAGCATTTT. Protein: CASIPTQGGDQPQHF.

This clone was detected a few times. The V gene is TRBV4-2, the J gene TRBJ2-1, with TRBD2 as a possible D gene (7 bases). The CDR3 contains 14 residues. Germline lookup yields CDR1 LGHNA and CDR2 YNFKEQ. V was cut by 4 bases and J by 8 bases, with 15 bases left in between. The CDR3 loop reads CASSRYGGGDEQFF. CDR3 bases: TGTGCCAGCAGCCGTTATGGGGGGGGCGATGAGCAGTTCTTC.